The T cell receptor beta chain described here comes from a study of cytomegalovirus exposure and HLA in healthy donors. Study outcomes and limitations: Most TCR sequences proved rare, with some public TCRs found in many donors.

V lost 3 bases and J lost 4, with 12 bases in between. CDR3 size: 13 residues. CDR1 and CDR2 from the germline V gene are SQVTM and ANQGSEA. This clone was recorded once. The antigen remains undetermined. The table came from immunoSEQ multiplex PCR; TCRdb's copy has only in-frame clones and leaves some out. In the table there are approximately 100,000 clones, around nine tenths of which are singletons. Input material: PBMCs. The source of this sequence is a young woman in good health and CMV-seronegative. The chain joins TRBV29-1 to TRBJ2-5; D perhaps matches TRBD1 (6 bases). Here the CDR3 reads CSVEWTVGETQYF. In nucleotides, the CDR3 is TGCAGCGTTGAGTGGACAGTCGGAGAGACCCAGTACTTC.